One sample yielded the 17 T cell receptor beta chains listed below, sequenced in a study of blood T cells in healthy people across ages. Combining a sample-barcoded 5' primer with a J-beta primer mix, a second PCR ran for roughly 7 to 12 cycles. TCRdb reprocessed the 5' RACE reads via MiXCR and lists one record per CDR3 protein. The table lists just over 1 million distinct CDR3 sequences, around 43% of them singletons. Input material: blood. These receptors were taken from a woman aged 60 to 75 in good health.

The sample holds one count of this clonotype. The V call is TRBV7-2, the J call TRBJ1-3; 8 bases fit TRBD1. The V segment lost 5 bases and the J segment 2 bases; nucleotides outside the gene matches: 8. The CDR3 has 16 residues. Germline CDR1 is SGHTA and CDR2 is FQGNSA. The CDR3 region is CASSPGGRSAGNTIYF. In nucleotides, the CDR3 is TGTGCCAGCAGCCCAGGGGGCCGGAGCGCTGGAAACACCATATATTTT.

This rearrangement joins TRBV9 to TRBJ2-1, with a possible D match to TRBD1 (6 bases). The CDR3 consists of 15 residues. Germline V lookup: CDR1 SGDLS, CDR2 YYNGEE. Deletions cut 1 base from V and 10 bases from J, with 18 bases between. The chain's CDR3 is CASSVHRLATGEQFF. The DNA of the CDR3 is TGTGCCAGCAGCGTACACAGACTGGCTACAGGGGAGCAGTTCTTC. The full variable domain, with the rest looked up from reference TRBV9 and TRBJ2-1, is DSGVTQTPKHLITATGQRVTLRCSPRSGDLSVYWYQQSLDQGLQFLIQYYNGEERAKGNILERFSAQQFPDLHSELNLSSLELGDSALYFCASSVHRLATGEQFFGPGTRLTVL.

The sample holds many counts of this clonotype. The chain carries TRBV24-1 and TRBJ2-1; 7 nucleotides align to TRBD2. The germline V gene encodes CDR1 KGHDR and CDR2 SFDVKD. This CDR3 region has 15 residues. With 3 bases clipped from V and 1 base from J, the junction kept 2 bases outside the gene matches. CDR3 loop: CATSDPSGSYNEQFF. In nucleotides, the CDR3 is TGTGCCACCAGTGATCCTAGCGGTTCCTACAATGAGCAGTTCTTC.

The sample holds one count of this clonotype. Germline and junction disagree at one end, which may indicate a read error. This chain's CDR3 is CASSLVAGGSSYGQYF. The CDR3 bases are TGTGCCAGCAGCTTAGTTGCGGGTGGTTCATCCTACGGGCAGTACTTC. The V gene is TRBV7-2, the J gene TRBJ2-7; possible D gene TRBD2, 5 bases. This CDR3 has 16 residues. The germline V gene has CDR1 SGHTA and CDR2 FQGNSA.

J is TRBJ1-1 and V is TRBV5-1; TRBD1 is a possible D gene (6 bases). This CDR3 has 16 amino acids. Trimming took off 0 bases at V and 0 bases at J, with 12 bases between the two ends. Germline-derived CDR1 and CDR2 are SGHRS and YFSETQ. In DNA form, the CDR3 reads TGCGCCAGCAGCTTGGCCGTGGGGGCGATGAACACTGAAGCTTTCTTT. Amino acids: CASSLAVGAMNTEAFF. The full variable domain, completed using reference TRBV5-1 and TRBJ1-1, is KAGVTQTPRYLIKTRGQQVTLSCSPISGHRSVSWYQQTPGQGLQFLFEYFSETQRNKGNFPGRFSGRQFSNSRSEMNVSTLELGDSALYLCASSLAVGAMNTEAFFGQGTRLTVV.

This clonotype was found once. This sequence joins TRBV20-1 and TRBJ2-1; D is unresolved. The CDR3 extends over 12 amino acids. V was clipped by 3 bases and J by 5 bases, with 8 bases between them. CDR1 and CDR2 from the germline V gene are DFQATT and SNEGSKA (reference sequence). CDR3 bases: TGCAGTGCTAGTGTCAGAGACAATGAGCAGTTCTTC. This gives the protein CSASVRDNEQFF.

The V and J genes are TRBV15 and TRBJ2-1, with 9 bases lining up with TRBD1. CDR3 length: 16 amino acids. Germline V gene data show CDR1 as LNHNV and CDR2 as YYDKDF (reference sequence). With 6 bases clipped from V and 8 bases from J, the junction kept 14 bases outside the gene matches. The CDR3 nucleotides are TGTGCCACCAGGCCGGGGGACAGGGTATTTCCGGATGAGCAGTTCTTC. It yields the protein CATRPGDRVFPDEQFF. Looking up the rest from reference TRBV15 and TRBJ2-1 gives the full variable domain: DAMVIQNPRYQVTQFGKPVTLSCSQTLNHNVMYWYQQKSSQAPKLLFHYYDKDFNNEADTPDNFQSRRPNTSFCFLDIRSPGLGDTAMYLCATRPGDRVFPDEQFFGPGTRLTVL.

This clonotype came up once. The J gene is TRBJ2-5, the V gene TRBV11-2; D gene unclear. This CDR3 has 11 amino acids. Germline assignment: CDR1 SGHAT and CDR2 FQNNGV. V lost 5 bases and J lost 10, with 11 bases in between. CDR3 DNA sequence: TGTGCCAGCAGCGCTCGGGCGAGCCAGTACTTC. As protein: CASSARASQYF.

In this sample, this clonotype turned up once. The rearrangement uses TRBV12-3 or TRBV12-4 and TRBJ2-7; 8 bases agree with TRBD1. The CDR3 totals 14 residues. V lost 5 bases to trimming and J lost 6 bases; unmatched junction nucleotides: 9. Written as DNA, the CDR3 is TGTGCCAGCAGTCGGACAGGGAGCGGTGGCGAGCAGTACTTC. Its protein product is CASSRTGSGGEQYF.

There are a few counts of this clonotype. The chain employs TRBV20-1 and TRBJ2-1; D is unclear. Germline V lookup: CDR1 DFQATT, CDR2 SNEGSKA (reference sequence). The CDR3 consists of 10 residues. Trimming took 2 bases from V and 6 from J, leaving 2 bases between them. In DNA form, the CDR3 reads TGCAGTGCTAGAAGCAATGAGCAGTTCTTC. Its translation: CSARSNEQFF.

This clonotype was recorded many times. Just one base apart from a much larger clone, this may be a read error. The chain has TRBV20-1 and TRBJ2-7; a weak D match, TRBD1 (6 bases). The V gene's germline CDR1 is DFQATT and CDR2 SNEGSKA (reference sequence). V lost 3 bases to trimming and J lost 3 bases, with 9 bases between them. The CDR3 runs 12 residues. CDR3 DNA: TGCAGTGCTAGGGGGACAAACTACGAGCAGTACTTC. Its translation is CSARGTNYEQYF.

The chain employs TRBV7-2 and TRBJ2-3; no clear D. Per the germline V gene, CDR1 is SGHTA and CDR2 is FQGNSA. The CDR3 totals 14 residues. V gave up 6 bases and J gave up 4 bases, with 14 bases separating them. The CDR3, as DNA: TGTGCCAGCAGTCGTCGGGCACCCCCAGATACGCAGTATTTT. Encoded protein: CASSRRAPPDTQYF.

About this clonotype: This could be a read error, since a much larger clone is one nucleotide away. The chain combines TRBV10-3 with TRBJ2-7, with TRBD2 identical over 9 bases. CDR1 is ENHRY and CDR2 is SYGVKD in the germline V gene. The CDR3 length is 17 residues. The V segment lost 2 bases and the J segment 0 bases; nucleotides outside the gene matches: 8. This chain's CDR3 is CAISERLAGDLSYEQYF. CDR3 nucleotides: TGTGCCATCAGTGAGCGGTTAGCGGGAGATCTCTCCTACGAGCAGTACTTC.

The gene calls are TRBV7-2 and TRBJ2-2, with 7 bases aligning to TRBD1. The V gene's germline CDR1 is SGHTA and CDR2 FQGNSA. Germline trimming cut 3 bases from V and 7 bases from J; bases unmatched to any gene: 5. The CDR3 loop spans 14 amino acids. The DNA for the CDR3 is TGTGCCAGCAGCTTCGGGACAGCCCACGGGGAGCTGTTTTTT. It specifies CASSFGTAHGELFF.

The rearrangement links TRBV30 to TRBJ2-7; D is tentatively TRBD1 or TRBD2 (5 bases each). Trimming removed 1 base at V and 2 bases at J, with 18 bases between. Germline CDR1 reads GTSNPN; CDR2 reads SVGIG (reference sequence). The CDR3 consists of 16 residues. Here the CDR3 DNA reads TGTGCCTGGAGTGCCCGGAACCCCTTGGGGGCCTACGAGCAGTACTTC. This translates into CAWSARNPLGAYEQYF.

The CDR3 spells CASSRERGPEQYF. CDR3 nucleotide sequence: TGTGCCAGCAGCAGGGAGAGGGGTCCTGAGCAGTACTTC. The chain is built from TRBV13 and TRBJ2-7, with D possibly called TRBD1 or TRBD2 (5 bases each). Germline V CDR1 and CDR2: PRHDT, FYEKMQ (reference sequence). The CDR3 spans 13 residues. V gave up 5 bases and J gave up 7 bases, with 15 bases separating them. The complete variable domain, with remaining parts taken from reference TRBV13 and TRBJ2-7, reads AAGVIQSPRHLIKEKRETATLKCYPIPRHDTVYWYQQGPGQDPQFLISFYEKMQSDKGSIPDRFSAQQFSDYHSELNMSSLELGDSALYFCASSRERGPEQYFGPGTRLTVT.

CDR3 sequence: CASSQGAKGTEAFF. The CDR3 nucleotides read TGTGCCAGCAGCCAAGGGGCCAAGGGCACTGAAGCTTTCTTT. The chain recombines TRBV14 with TRBJ1-1; D remains ambiguous. CDR3 length equals 14 residues. Germline values: CDR1 SGHDN, CDR2 FVKESK. V lost 1 base, J lost 4 bases, and 10 bases lay in between. The variable domain in full, completed from reference TRBV14 and TRBJ1-1, reads EAGVTQFPSHSVIEKGQTVTLRCDPISGHDNLYWYRRVMGKEIKFLLHFVKESKQDESGMPNNRFLAERTGGTYSTLKVQPAELEDSGVYFCASSQGAKGTEAFFGQGTRLTVV.